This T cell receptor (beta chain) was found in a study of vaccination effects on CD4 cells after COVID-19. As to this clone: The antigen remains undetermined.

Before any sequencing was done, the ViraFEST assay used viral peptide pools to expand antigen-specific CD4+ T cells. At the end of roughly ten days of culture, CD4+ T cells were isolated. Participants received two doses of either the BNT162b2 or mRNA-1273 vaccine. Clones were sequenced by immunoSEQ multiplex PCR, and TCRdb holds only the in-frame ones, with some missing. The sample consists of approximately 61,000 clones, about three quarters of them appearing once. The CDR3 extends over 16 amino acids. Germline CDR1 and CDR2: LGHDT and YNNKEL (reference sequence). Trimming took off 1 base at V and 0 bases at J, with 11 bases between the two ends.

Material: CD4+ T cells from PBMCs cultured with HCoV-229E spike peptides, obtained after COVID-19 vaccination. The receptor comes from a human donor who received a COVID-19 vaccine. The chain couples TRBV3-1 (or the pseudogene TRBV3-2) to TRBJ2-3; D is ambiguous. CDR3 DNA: TGTGCCAGCAGCCAAGCGCGTGGGGATAGCACAGATACGCAGTATTTT. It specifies CASSQARGDSTDTQYF.